Following are 7 T cell receptor beta chains from one sample sequenced in a study of blood T cell repertoires in COVID-19. Libraries were prepared by immunoSEQ multiplex PCR; TCRdb keeps only in-frame clonotypes and omits some of them. The data hold about 160,000 clones, with around 87% observed a single time. The source material was peripheral blood. These TCRs come from a woman in her 70s with COVID-19, enrolled during active disease.

The CDR3 protein is CSVFSYTSGVTDTQYF. The CDR3 nucleotides read TGCAGCGTTTTTTCCTACACTAGCGGCGTCACAGATACGCAGTATTTT. This chain connects TRBV29-1 to TRBJ2-3; 8 bases line up with TRBD2. This CDR3 contains 16 residues. Germline V gives CDR1 SQVTM, CDR2 ANQGSEA. V lost 5 bases to trimming and J lost 2 bases; unmatched junction nucleotides: 12.

This clone is a singleton in its sample. The chain employs TRBV19 and TRBJ2-3; TRBD1 matches 8 bases. The germline gives CDR1 LNHDA, CDR2 SQIVND (reference sequence). The CDR3 length is 16 residues. The V and J ends lost 5 bases and 0 bases, in that order; junction bases with no gene match: 7. The CDR3: CASSYGQGTSTDTQYF. In DNA, the CDR3 is TGTGCCAGTAGTTATGGACAGGGAACTAGCACAGATACGCAGTATTTT.

The chain links TRBV12-3 or TRBV12-4 to TRBJ2-3; D remains ambiguous. This CDR3 region has 11 residues. V lost 6 bases to trimming and J lost 5 bases, with 6 bases between them. The CDR3 sequence: CASSSRDTQYF. The DNA of the CDR3 is TGTGCCAGCAGCTCCAGAGATACGCAGTATTTT.

The table lists this clone with a count of one. The CDR3 sequence: CASSLRGPGNTIYF. The CDR3 DNA is TGTGCCAGCAGCCTCAGGGGCCCCGGAAACACCATATATTTT. This chain links TRBV28 with TRBJ1-3; TRBD1 is a possible D gene (6 bases). The CDR3 is 14 residues long. Trimming stripped 6 bases from V and 4 bases from J, with 13 bases between. Germline V lookup: CDR1 MDHEN, CDR2 SYDVKM. The whole variable domain, filled in from reference TRBV28 and TRBJ1-3, reads DVKVTQSSRYLVKRTGEKVFLECVQDMDHENMFWYRQDPGLGLRLIYFSYDVKMKEKGDIPEGYSVSREKKERFSLILESASTNQTSMYLCASSLRGPGNTIYFGEGSWLTVV.

The chain is built from TRBV18 and TRBJ2-5; a weak D match, TRBD1 (6 bases). V was shortened by 4 bases and J by 3 bases, with 9 bases between the two germline ends. The CDR3 loop spans 13 amino acids. The V gene's germline CDR1 is KGHSH and CDR2 LQKENI. The CDR3 loop is CASSRGQKETQYF. CDR3 DNA: TGTGCCAGCTCACGGGGGCAGAAAGAGACCCAGTACTTC.

The chain links TRBV5-1 to TRBJ2-5; possibly TRBD1 for D (5 bases). Trimming left V 0 bases short and J 5 bases short, with 11 bases between. From germline, CDR1 is SGHRS and CDR2 YFSETQ. The CDR3 spans 14 residues. This CDR3 reads CASSLGAGLETQYF. The CDR3 DNA is TGCGCCAGCAGCTTGGGGGCAGGGTTGGAGACCCAGTACTTC.

The chain combines TRBV28 with TRBJ1-4; no clear D gene. The CDR3 covers 13 residues. Germline V gene lookup returns CDR1 MDHEN and CDR2 SYDVKM. V lost 6 bases, J lost 5 bases, and 10 bases lay in between. CDR3 DNA: TGTGCCAGCAGCCCCCGGAGGAATGAAAAACTGTTTTTT. Protein product: CASSPRRNEKLFF.